This TCR beta chain originates from a study of siplizumab effects on memory and regulatory T cells. Clones were sequenced by immunoSEQ multiplex PCR, and TCRdb holds only the in-frame ones, with some missing. The sample yields about 100,000 clones, about 93% seen once. About this clone: What it binds is unknown.

Study-wide findings and caveats: Researchers could map only a minor fraction of alloreactive clones to unstimulated subsets. Siplizumab brought about a significant reduction in alloreactive sequences traceable to unstimulated CD4+ memory cells. Major contributors to the alloresponse seemed to be naive T cells, which also appeared more diverse than memory cells. An assignable phenotype, naive or memory, was missing from roughly 76-95% of proliferating CD4+ or CD8+ clones.

CDR3 length equals 15 residues. Germline V gives CDR1 MGHRA, CDR2 YSYEKL. Trimming left V 3 bases short and J 3 bases short, with 12 bases between. The rearrangement uses TRBV4-1 and TRBJ1-5; possible D gene TRBD1, 6 bases. The sequencing sample was made of non-Treg CD4+ T cells sorted from blood. The sequence came from a human donor in good health. The CDR3 DNA sequence: TGCGCCAGCAGCCAGCTGGACAGAATCAATCAGCCCCAGCATTTT. Translating it yields CASSQLDRINQPQHF.